A selection of T cell receptor beta chains follows, all from one sample in a study of CD8 T cells in ankylosing spondylitis. TCRdb re-called the 5' RACE reads through MiXCR, storing one row per CDR3 protein. The profile shows 200,000 to 250,000 distinct CDR3 sequences, roughly 6.6% of them singletons. Sample: blood, either unsorted or a sorted T cell fraction (not recorded which). The source of these receptors is a male donor with ankylosing spondylitis. Both conserved end residues are part of each CDR3. Fields, in order: J gene, V gene, CDR3 protein.

j_call: TRBJ2-1; v_call: TRBV10-3; cdr3_aa: CAISGAPSYNEQFF
j_call: TRBJ2-7; v_call: TRBV5-1; cdr3_aa: CASSLEVNAYYEQYF
j_call: TRBJ1-1; v_call: TRBV7-8; cdr3_aa: CASSLEWGTEAFF
j_call: TRBJ2-3; v_call: TRBV10-3; cdr3_aa: CAIRGGAGTDTQYF
j_call: TRBJ2-5; v_call: TRBV9; cdr3_aa: CASSVTGGQETQYF
j_call: TRBJ2-7; v_call: TRBV19; cdr3_aa: CASSISGSSYEQYF
j_call: TRBJ2-6; v_call: TRBV4-2; cdr3_aa: CASSQERESSGANVLTF
j_call: TRBJ2-7; v_call: TRBV29-1; cdr3_aa: CSVEGSTSFYEQYF
j_call: TRBJ1-1; v_call: TRBV4-1; cdr3_aa: CASSQDRTNTEAFF
j_call: TRBJ1-2; v_call: TRBV10-3; cdr3_aa: CAITETGVLGYTF
j_call: TRBJ2-2; v_call: TRBV11-1; cdr3_aa: CAITGKLAGGIGHTGELFF
j_call: TRBJ2-3; v_call: TRBV5-6; cdr3_aa: CASSTGLAGLSYTQYF
j_call: TRBJ1-1; v_call: TRBV6-5; cdr3_aa: CASTSGTLEAFF
j_call: TRBJ2-1; v_call: TRBV27; cdr3_aa: CASSLWGLLPSNEQFF
j_call: TRBJ2-2; v_call: TRBV27; cdr3_aa: CASIGTGSFTGELFF
j_call: TRBJ1-1; v_call: TRBV29-1; cdr3_aa: CSGVNTEAFF
j_call: TRBJ1-5; v_call: TRBV27; cdr3_aa: CASSLWGRANQPQHF
j_call: TRBJ2-2; v_call: TRBV27; cdr3_aa: CASSLSGRTVPNTGELFF
j_call: TRBJ2-1; v_call: TRBV20-1; cdr3_aa: CSARDIRSGRYNEQFF
j_call: TRBJ1-1; v_call: TRBV3-1; cdr3_aa: CASSQSNSEGAFF
j_call: TRBJ1-1; v_call: TRBV18; cdr3_aa: CASSPGREAFF
j_call: TRBJ2-3; v_call: TRBV27; cdr3_aa: CASSLSGTDTQYF
j_call: TRBJ1-2; v_call: TRBV10-3; cdr3_aa: CAIRDGTGTNYGYTF
j_call: TRBJ2-1; v_call: TRBV7-8; cdr3_aa: CASSPPGTGQNEQFF
j_call: TRBJ1-6; v_call: TRBV20-1; cdr3_aa: CSVSTGTSPLHF
j_call: TRBJ1-1; v_call: TRBV9; cdr3_aa: CASSRQDYTEAFF
j_call: TRBJ1-2; v_call: TRBV4-3; cdr3_aa: CASSQDPSNYGYTF
j_call: TRBJ1-5; v_call: TRBV6-2/TRBV6-3; cdr3_aa: CASDGAGMAQPQHF
j_call: TRBJ2-7; v_call: TRBV20-1; cdr3_aa: CSARDLEGSRTYEQYF
j_call: TRBJ2-1; v_call: TRBV10-3; cdr3_aa: CASELAGAYNEQFF
j_call: TRBJ2-2; v_call: TRBV10-2; cdr3_aa: CASMGGVDTGELFF
j_call: TRBJ2-5; v_call: TRBV10-3; cdr3_aa: CAISVPRGETQYF
j_call: TRBJ2-7; v_call: TRBV6-5; cdr3_aa: CASSYGAGGGTYEQYF
j_call: TRBJ2-7; v_call: TRBV19; cdr3_aa: CASSWALTYEQYF
j_call: TRBJ2-2; v_call: TRBV6-2/TRBV6-3; cdr3_aa: CASSRESVTGELFF
j_call: TRBJ1-2; v_call: TRBV12-3/TRBV12-4; cdr3_aa: CASSWGGTVVNNYGYTF
j_call: TRBJ2-1; v_call: TRBV10-1; cdr3_aa: CASSRGRNEQFF
j_call: TRBJ1-1; v_call: TRBV7-9; cdr3_aa: CASSLVTNTEAFF
j_call: TRBJ2-3; v_call: TRBV4-2; cdr3_aa: CASSQAGVTDTQYF
j_call: TRBJ2-2; v_call: TRBV27; cdr3_aa: CASSLEGTGLTGELFF
j_call: TRBJ1-1; v_call: TRBV9; cdr3_aa: CASSPSDSEAFF
j_call: TRBJ2-2; v_call: TRBV9; cdr3_aa: CASSVNPLVRQEDTGELFF
j_call: TRBJ2-2; v_call: TRBV6-5; cdr3_aa: CASSYSPGNTGELFF
j_call: TRBJ1-4; v_call: TRBV6-1; cdr3_aa: CASSQPDRLNEKLFF
j_call: TRBJ2-3; v_call: TRBV7-9; cdr3_aa: CASSFGIDTQYF
j_call: TRBJ1-5; v_call: TRBV6-2/TRBV6-3; cdr3_aa: CASSYGEGYSNQPQHF
j_call: TRBJ2-1; v_call: TRBV20-1; cdr3_aa: CSAGTGAYNEQFF
j_call: TRBJ2-5; v_call: TRBV12-2; cdr3_aa: CASRQVTDEETQYF